A selection of T cell receptor beta chains follows, all from one sample in a study of somatic mutations in cytotoxic T cells in rheumatoid arthritis. The method was immunoSEQ multiplex PCR; TCRdb's version includes in-frame clones alone and lacks a portion of them. This table has some 17,000 clones, 78% appearing once. The sample taken for sequencing was CD8+ T cells sorted from blood. These receptor sequences come from an adult with rheumatoid arthritis. Each CDR3 is given with its conserved first and last residue. The D gene is left open where the match is weak. Size values are once, few and many counts, or a class for expanded clones, and some rows have none.

clone_size j_call v_call d_call cdr3_nt cdr3_aa
NA TRBJ2-1 TRBV2 TRBD2 TGTGCCAGCATTCCTCCAGGCGGGGGGGTTCACAATGAGCAGTTCTTC CASIPPGGGVHNEQFF
large TRBJ2-7 TRBV2 NA TGTGCCAGCAGTGAAGCTTGGGGACCTGAGCAGTACTTC CASSEAWGPEQYF
NA TRBJ1-2 TRBV5-4 NA TGTGCCAGCAGCTTGGACAGGGTCTATGGCTACACCTTC CASSLDRVYGYTF
NA TRBJ2-1 TRBV5-1 NA TGCGCCAGCAGCCCCTCAGCATCGAGCTCCTACAATGAGCAGTTCTTC CASSPSASSSYNEQFF
few TRBJ2-1 TRBV12-1 NA TGTGCCAGCAGCTTCCGGATTACTGGGTACAATGAGCAGTTCTTC CASSFRITGYNEQFF
NA TRBJ2-2 TRBV9 TRBD1 TGTGCCAGCAGCGAAGGACAGGGGAGGAACACCGGGGAGCTGTTTTTT CASSEGQGRNTGELFF
NA TRBJ2-7 TRBV7-9 TRBD1 TGTGCCAGCAGCGTACAGGGGGCTCACGAGCAGTACTTC CASSVQGAHEQYF
NA TRBJ1-1 TRBV6-5 NA TGTGCCAGCAGTTACTCCCCTTCCTCCCTTGAAGCTTTCTTT CASSYSPSSLEAFF
NA TRBJ2-1 TRBV14 TRBD1 TGTGCCAGCAGCCAAGGAGGGGGCGCCTACAATGAGCAGTTCTTC CASSQGGGAYNEQFF
NA TRBJ1-6 TRBV28 NA TGTGCCAGCTGCACAGGGTTGTACCCTGCTAATTCACCCCTCCACTTT CASCTGLYPANSPLHF
NA TRBJ1-3 TRBV7-9 NA TGTGCCAGCAGCTTACCATTTGACCCGGACACCATATATTTT CASSLPFDPDTIYF
NA TRBJ2-1 TRBV7-9 TRBD2 TGTGCCAGCAGCACTCCTAGCGGGGGGAACTACAATGAGCAGTTCTTC CASSTPSGGNYNEQFF
NA TRBJ2-1 TRBV5-6 NA TGTGCCAGCAGCGGGGGAAAGGACAGCTACAATGAGCAGTTCTTC CASSGGKDSYNEQFF
once TRBJ2-1 TRBV6-6 NA TGTGCCAGCAGTTCACCAGACACGAGGATCTATGAGCAGTTCTTC CASSSPDTRIYEQFF
NA TRBJ2-7 TRBV6-5 NA TGTGCCAGCAAGGGACCCTACGAGCAGTACTTC CASKGPYEQYF
NA TRBJ2-1 TRBV14 NA TGTGCCAGCAGCCCACAGGGAATCCTCTACAATGAGCAGTTCTTC CASSPQGILYNEQFF
NA TRBJ2-1 TRBV25-1 NA TGTGCCAGCAGTGTCACAGGGACCTACAATGAGCAGTTCTTC CASSVTGTYNEQFF
NA TRBJ2-3 TRBV19 TRBD2 TGTGCCAGTAGTATCCTAGCGGGGGGGACAGATACGCAGTATTTT CASSILAGGTDTQYF
NA TRBJ1-1 TRBV19 NA TGTGCCAGCAGGGTTGCCGGAGAAGCTTTCTTT CASRVAGEAFF
once TRBJ2-3 TRBV11-2 TRBD2 TGTGCCAGCAGCCTCAGCGGGGGGGCCGGAGATACGCAGTATTTT CASSLSGGAGDTQYF
large TRBJ1-4 TRBV7-6 NA TGTGCCAGCAGCTTAGAAGAGACTAATGAAAAACTGTTTTTT CASSLEETNEKLFF
NA TRBJ2-1 TRBV7-9 TRBD1 TGTGCCAGCAGATACACAGGGGTCACCTACAATGAGCAGTTCTTC CASRYTGVTYNEQFF
few TRBJ2-2 TRBV6-4 NA TGTGCCAGCAGTGACGGCAGGGAGGCCGGGGAGCTGTTTTTT CASSDGREAGELFF
NA TRBJ1-2 TRBV27 NA TGTGCCAGCACTGGGGGTTTGGGCTATGGCTACACCTTC CASTGGLGYGYTF
NA TRBJ2-5 TRBV4-1 TRBD1 TGCGCCAGCAGCCAAGGAAGGGGGCTCCAAGAGACCCAGTACTTC CASSQGRGLQETQYF
NA TRBJ2-7 TRBV29-1 NA TGCAGCGTAAGGGACACCCTCGGCGAGCAGTACTTC CSVRDTLGEQYF
NA TRBJ1-3 TRBV9 NA TGTGCCAGCAGCTATGACAAGGCAACTGGAAACACCATATATTTT CASSYDKATGNTIYF
NA TRBJ2-7 TRBV30 NA TGTGCCTGGAGCCTAGGGGACTACGAGCAGTACTTC CAWSLGDYEQYF
NA TRBJ1-4 TRBV27 NA TGTGCCAGCAGTCCCGAGTTGGGGGCTGTGGAAAAACTGTTTTTT CASSPELGAVEKLFF
NA TRBJ2-1 TRBV7-6 TRBD1 TGTGCCAGCAGCTTAGGGGGACAGGGGGCTTTTGAGCAGTTCTTC CASSLGGQGAFEQFF
NA TRBJ1-6 TRBV30 NA TGTGCCTGGAGTGTCGTCGAAAATTCACCCCTCCACTTT CAWSVVENSPLHF
NA TRBJ2-7 TRBV9 NA TGTGCCAGCAGCGCAAGGGGGGGGTTCAGGGTCGAGCAGTACTTC CASSARGGFRVEQYF
medium-sized TRBJ1-2 TRBV4-2 NA TGTGCCAGCAGCCTATCGGGTCCACGGAACTATGGCTACACCTTC CASSLSGPRNYGYTF
NA TRBJ2-5 TRBV2 TRBD2 TGTGCCAGCAGTGATAGCGGGGGGGCGAGTGAGACCCAGTACTTC CASSDSGGASETQYF
few TRBJ2-2 TRBV10-3 TRBD2 TGTGCCATCAGTGAGCAACTAGCGGGGGGACACACCGGGGAGCTGTTTTTT CAISEQLAGGHTGELFF
NA TRBJ2-7 TRBV2 TRBD2 TGTGCCAGCATCTCCCCCGGGACTAAAGCCTACGAGCAGTACTTC CASISPGTKAYEQYF
NA TRBJ1-2 TRBV15 TRBD1 TGTGCCACCAGCAGCCCCGGGGCAGGGGGCAACTATGGCTACACCTTC CATSSPGAGGNYGYTF
NA TRBJ2-2 TRBV12-5 NA TGTGCTAGTGGTTTAGGGGGGGGCACCGGGGAGCTGTTTTTT CASGLGGGTGELFF